The TCR beta chain described here comes from a study of blood T cell repertoires in COVID-19. At the level of the study: Donors in the United States, Italy and Spain gave samples during acute or convalescent COVID-19. T cells, B-cell-depleted T cells, or PBMCs provided the cDNA or gDNA that served as material.

The CDR3 is 12 residues long. CDR1 GTSNPN and CDR2 SVGIG come from the germline V gene (reference sequence). The V end lost 2 bases, the J end lost 4 bases, and 8 bases lay between the germline ends. Authors' processing steps: It was from reference gene primer amplification that nucleated cell counts were estimated. Profiling relied on immunoSEQ multiplex PCR, and the TCRdb table lists in-frame clones only, not all of them. D and trimming come from the DNA, and the V and J calls and clone size come from that table. The sample contains some 130,000 clones, just under 85% of which appear only once. The V and J genes are TRBV30 and TRBJ1-2; unclear D gene. Sequencing used peripheral blood. This receptor was taken from a human donor in a cohort sampled during active COVID-19. The CDR3 is CAWSSFSYGYTF. The CDR3 DNA is TGTGCCTGGAGTTCCTTTTCCTATGGCTACACCTTC.